This is a list of T cell receptor beta chains from one sample in a study of identical twins. TCRdb independently ran MiXCR on the 5' RACE reads; one entry per CDR3 protein. The sample holds around 530,000 distinct CDR3 sequences; approximately 16% are singletons and the top ten take 0.35% to 0.45%. These data were also reused for a study on yellow fever vaccine responses in identical twins.

Sequenced sample: CD4+ T cells sorted from blood. The source of these receptors is a woman younger than 30 in good health. CDR3s include the opening cysteine and the closing phenylalanine or tryptophan. D genes are given only for firm matches. Size is stated for part of the rows, as once, few or many counts, or as a class when the clone is expanded.

D gene	clone size	V gene	CDR3 length	J gene	CDR3 DNA	CDR3 protein
.	few	TRBV20-1	14	TRBJ2-1	TGCAGTGCTATGGGACATCGGGAAGACAATGAGCAGTTCTTC	CSAMGHREDNEQFF
.	few	TRBV4-1	14	TRBJ1-4	TGCACCAGCAGCCAGAGAGCTCTGAATGAAAAACTGTTTTTT	CTSSQRALNEKLFF
.	.	TRBV19	18	TRBJ2-6	TGTGCCAGTAGTGCCCTGTCGGGGAAGGAATTTGGGGCCAACGTCCTGACTTTC	CASSALSGKEFGANVLTF
TRBD2	few	TRBV10-3	15	TRBJ2-5	TGTGCCACCGGCCCGACTAGCGCACTCCAAGAGACCCAGTACTTC	CATGPTSALQETQYF
TRBD2	.	TRBV10-3	14	TRBJ2-7	TGTGCCATCAGCGAGGTAATTGCGGGAGACGAGCAGTACTTC	CAISEVIAGDEQYF
TRBD2	.	TRBV29-1	19	TRBJ2-3	TGCAGCGCCCGAGCCGGCTCTAAAGGGAGGGGAGTTAGCACAGATACGCAGTATTTT	CSARAGSKGRGVSTDTQYF
.	few	TRBV19	14	TRBJ2-2	TGTGCCAGTAGTTGGGAACGAGACACCGGGGAGCTGTTTTTT	CASSWERDTGELFF
TRBD2	few	TRBV20-1	17	TRBJ2-7	TGCAGTGCTAGAGACCCCGGACTAGCGGGAGGAACTTACGAGCAGTACTTC	CSARDPGLAGGTYEQYF
TRBD1	.	TRBV3-1	19	TRBJ2-2	TGTGCCAGCACCCAGCACCGACCGCGGACAGGGCGGGCGACCGGGGAGCTGTTTTTT	CASTQHRPRTGRATGELFF
.	.	TRBV20-1	15	TRBJ1-4	TGCAGTGCTAGAGGAGCTCTGAGCCTAAATGAAAAACTGTTTTTT	CSARGALSLNEKLFF
.	.	TRBV24-1	14	TRBJ1-1	TGTGCCACCAGCAAGGACAGTTTGAACACTGAAGCTTTCTTT	CATSKDSLNTEAFF
.	.	TRBV15	16	TRBJ2-2	TGTGCCACCAGCAGAGCCTTAGGGAGTCAGACCGGGGAGCTGTTTTTT	CATSRALGSQTGELFF
.	.	TRBV3-1	18	TRBJ1-2	TGTGCCAGCAGCCTAAATCCCCGGGCAGGGCGAACCAACTATGGCTACACCTTC	CASSLNPRAGRTNYGYTF
.	many	TRBV12-3/TRBV12-4	12	TRBJ2-3	TGTGCCAGCAGTTTAGTCTGGGGTGAGCAGTATTTT	CASSLVWGEQYF
.	few	TRBV15	14	TRBJ1-6	TGTGCCACCAGCAGAGAGGGGGGGGCTTCACCCCTCCACTTT	CATSREGGASPLHF
.	.	TRBV9	13	TRBJ2-5	TGTGCCAGCAGCGAGGCCCTGGGAGGGACCCAGTACTTC	CASSEALGGTQYF
.	few	TRBV28	15	TRBJ1-6	TGTGCCAGCACTAGCCCCGACAGCCAAAATTCACCCCTCCACTTT	CASTSPDSQNSPLHF
TRBD2	.	TRBV11-2	15	TRBJ2-7	TGTGCCAGCAGCGACCTTGCGGGAGGGAACTACGAGCAGTACTTC	CASSDLAGGNYEQYF
TRBD1	few	TRBV10-3	15	TRBJ2-2	TGTGCCATCAGTGCGGACAGGGCGAACACCGGGGAGCTGTTTTTT	CAISADRANTGELFF
.	.	TRBV15	13	TRBJ2-5	TGTGCCACCAGCAGAGGGAAAAAAGAGACCCAGTACTTC	CATSRGKKETQYF
TRBD1	few	TRBV7-4	13	TRBJ1-5	TGTGCCAGCAGCACGACAGGGTTTCGGCCCCAGCATTTT	CASSTTGFRPQHF
.	.	TRBV7-8	14	TRBJ2-7	TGTGCCAGCAGCCTCCGGGGCAGTGCCTACGAGCAGTACTTC	CASSLRGSAYEQYF
.	.	TRBV5-1	15	TRBJ2-5	TGCGCCAGCAGCTTGGTCGCGGGGCCGAAGGAGACCCAGTACTTC	CASSLVAGPKETQYF
TRBD2	many	TRBV5-6	15	TRBJ2-1	TGTGCCAGCAGCTTGGCTCTAGCGGGGGCCAATGAGCAGTTCTTC	CASSLALAGANEQFF
TRBD1	.	TRBV29-1	13	TRBJ1-5	TGCAGCGTTGGAGGGACAGTCAATCAGCCCCAGCATTTT	CSVGGTVNQPQHF
.	few	TRBV29-1	12	TRBJ2-2	TGCAGCGTGGGAGACAATAGCCGGGAGCTGTTTTTT	CSVGDNSRELFF
TRBD2	.	TRBV20-1	14	TRBJ2-3	TGCAGTGCTATCCGGACTAGCGCATCAGATACGCAGTATTTT	CSAIRTSASDTQYF
TRBD2	.	TRBV28	16	TRBJ2-3	TGTGCCAGCAGTTTCCTAACTAGCGGTAACACAGATACGCAGTATTTT	CASSFLTSGNTDTQYF
.	.	TRBV10-3	13	TRBJ2-6	TGTGCCATCAGTGGTTCTGGGGCCAACGTCCTGACTTTC	CAISGSGANVLTF
.	.	TRBV5-6	15	TRBJ2-3	TGTGCCAGCAGCTTGGGCCCCCCCCCCCGAAATACGCAGTATTTT	CASSLGPPPRNTQYF
.	.	TRBV2	15	TRBJ1-1	TGTGCCAGCAGCCGGGACCGTCAGTTGAACACTGAAGCTTTCTTT	CASSRDRQLNTEAFF
.	.	TRBV12-3/TRBV12-4	16	TRBJ1-6	TGTGCCAGCAGTTTAGTAGCAGGACAGAGTAATTCACCCCTCCACTTT	CASSLVAGQSNSPLHF
.	many	TRBV5-1	14	TRBJ2-1	TGCGCCAGCAGCTCAGTTAGCGCCCACAATGAGCAGTTCTTC	CASSSVSAHNEQFF
.	few	TRBV20-1	17	TRBJ2-1	TGCAGTGCTAGCCGCCTGAAGACGGGAAGCTCCTACAATGAGCAGTTCTTC	CSASRLKTGSSYNEQFF
TRBD1	few	TRBV24-1	16	TRBJ2-1	TGTGCCACCAGTGACGAACCGGGACAGGGAAAGAATGAGCAGTTCTTC	CATSDEPGQGKNEQFF
.	.	TRBV20-1	13	TRBJ2-5	TGCAGTGCTAGAGAGCCCCCGGTTGAGACCCAGTACTTC	CSAREPPVETQYF
TRBD2	.	TRBV3-1	15	TRBJ2-1	TGTGCCAGCAGCCAACTACTAGCGGGAGGGGGTGAGCAGTTCTTC	CASSQLLAGGGEQFF
.	.	TRBV28	15	TRBJ2-3	TGTGCCAGCAGTACTCGCAGGTCACGCACAGATACGCAGTATTTT	CASSTRRSRTDTQYF
TRBD1	.	TRBV5-1	13	TRBJ2-1	TGCGCCAGCAGCTTTACAGGGGGAAATGAGCAGTTCTTC	CASSFTGGNEQFF
.	.	TRBV4-1	18	TRBJ2-1	TGCGCCAGCAGCCAAGATCGGAACAGGGTTAGCTCCTACAATGAGCAGTTCTTC	CASSQDRNRVSSYNEQFF
.	few	TRBV28	15	TRBJ2-5	TGTGCCAGCAGTCTGGTTGGGGGAGAGCAAGAGACCCAGTACTTC	CASSLVGGEQETQYF
TRBD1	few	TRBV6-5	14	TRBJ1-1	TGTGCCAGCAGTAACAGGGGATTGAACACTGAAGCTTTCTTT	CASSNRGLNTEAFF
TRBD2	few	TRBV29-1	15	TRBJ2-7	TGCAGCGTTGAAATAGGACTAGCGGGAGCCTACGAGCAGTACTTC	CSVEIGLAGAYEQYF
TRBD1	.	TRBV2	14	TRBJ2-7	TGTGCCAGCGGGGGACAGGGAGTTCCCTACGAGCAGTACTTC	CASGGQGVPYEQYF